One and the same sample provided the 7 T cell receptor beta chains below, sequenced in a study of cytomegalovirus exposure and HLA in healthy donors. The PCR employed 60 Vbeta primers together with 13 Jbeta primers. Using immunoSEQ multiplex PCR, the repertoire was profiled, and TCRdb retains in-frame clones only, with some absent. The sample table includes approximately 130,000 clones. Sequences were obtained from PBMCs. The receptors shown here come from a woman in her sixties or seventies in good health and CMV-seronegative.

The rearrangement links TRBV5-6 to TRBJ2-2; TRBD1 agrees at 7 bases. CDR3 length: 16 residues. From germline, CDR1 is SGHDT and CDR2 YYEEEE. Unmatched junction bases numbered 10, after V lost 4 bases and J lost 4 bases. The CDR3 nucleotides are TGTGCCAGCAGCGGGGGCCTCGGGACAGCCACCGGGGAGCTGTTTTTT. Protein sequence: CASSGGLGTATGELFF.

The chain joins TRBV27 to TRBJ1-5; possible D gene TRBD1, 5 bases. This CDR3 contains 14 residues. V dropped 3 bases and J dropped 6 bases, with 12 bases sitting between them. CDR1 is MNHEY and CDR2 is SMNVEV in the germline V gene (reference sequence). The CDR3 spells CASSFVGDGQPQHF. Written as DNA, the CDR3 is TGTGCCAGCAGTTTCGTAGGGGATGGTCAGCCCCAGCATTTT.

The chain couples TRBV6-1 to TRBJ1-1; TRBD1 matches at 7 bases. CDR3 length: 13 amino acids. Germline assignment: CDR1 MNHNS and CDR2 SASEGT. Unmatched junction bases numbered 7, after V lost 6 bases and J lost 6 bases. CDR3 bases: TGTGCCAGCAGCGGCTACAGGGGAGCTGAAGCTTTCTTT. Its translation is CASSGYRGAEAFF.

CDR3 in DNA: TGTGCCAGCAGCCTAAGAGCTAACCTGAACACTGAAGCTTTCTTT. This sequence encodes CASSLRANLNTEAFF. This chain links TRBV7-3 with TRBJ1-1; D ambiguous. CDR1 SGHTA and CDR2 FQGTGA come from the germline V gene. The ends were cut back, 5 bases at V and 0 bases at J, with 13 bases in the middle. The CDR3 consists of 15 residues.

This rearrangement joins TRBV11-2 to TRBJ2-1; 7 bases are a match to TRBD1. This CDR3 spans 17 amino acids. Germline CDR1 is SGHAT and CDR2 is FQNNGV. Trimming at V came to 3 bases and at J to 5 bases, leaving 13 bases not matched to a gene. In nucleotides, the CDR3 is TGTGCCAGCAGCTTTCGGAGAAACAGGGGTCGAGACAATGAGCAGTTCTTC. Amino acid sequence: CASSFRRNRGRDNEQFF.

The J gene is TRBJ1-5, the V gene TRBV5-8; a weak D match, TRBD1 (6 bases). Germline CDR1 SGHTS, CDR2 YDEGEE. With 5 bases removed from V and 3 bases from J, the gap between germline ends came to 15 bases. The CDR3 extends over 15 amino acids. The DNA for the CDR3 is TGTGCCAGCAGACTACAGGGTGGCAACAATCAGCCCCAGCATTTT. It translates to CASRLQGGNNQPQHF.

V is TRBV2 and J is TRBJ1-5; 7 bases map to TRBD1. Germline-derived CDR1 and CDR2 are SNHLY and FYNNEI. After removal of 6 bases from V and 3 bases from J, the junction contained 5 bases not matched to a gene. The CDR3 consists of 14 residues. The CDR3 protein is CASRPGTDNQPQHF. The DNA of the CDR3 is TGTGCCAGCAGACCTGGGACAGACAATCAGCCCCAGCATTTT.